This is a list of T cell receptor beta chains from one sample in a study of Graves' ophthalmopathy and Graves' hyperthyroidism. TCRdb recomputed calls from the multiplex PCR reads with MiXCR, one row per CDR3 protein. The repertoire holds over a million distinct CDR3 sequences, with roughly two fifths as singletons. Sequenced material: peripheral blood or thyroid tissue (not recorded which). These receptors all stem from an adult man with Graves' hyperthyroidism. Each CDR3 is given with its conserved first and last residue. The D gene is left open where the match is weak. For some rows the clone size is stated as once, few or many, or as a class when expanded; others skip it.

d_call	clone_size	v_call	cdr3_length	j_call	cdr3_aa	cdr3_nt
-	-	TRBV10-3	10	TRBJ1-3	CAISEDTIYF	TGTGCCATCAGCGAGGACACCATATATTTT
-	few	TRBV5-1	14	TRBJ2-5	CASSLWAGEETQYF	TGCGCCAGCAGCTTGTGGGCAGGCGAAGAGACCCAGTACTTC
-	-	TRBV15	15	TRBJ1-6	CATSRESSYNSPLHF	TGTGCCACCAGCAGAGAAAGCTCCTATAATTCACCCCTCCACTTT
-	-	TRBV20-1	14	TRBJ1-2	CSARGGREWHGYTF	TGCAGTGCTAGAGGGGGCCGGGAATGGCATGGCTACACCTTC
-	-	TRBV6-1	13	TRBJ2-7	CASSDRSAYEQYF	TGTGCCAGCAGTGACAGGTCGGCCTACGAGCAGTACTTC
-	-	TRBV7-2	15	TRBJ1-1	CASSQRFQGLTEAFF	TGTGCCAGCAGCCAAAGGTTCCAGGGTTTGACTGAAGCTTTCTTT
-	-	TRBV19	14	TRBJ2-5	CASSMYTPNQPQYF	TGTGCCAGTAGTATGTACACCCCCAATCAGCCCCAGTACTTC
-	many	TRBV7-9	14	TRBJ1-3	CASSLAQDGNTIYF	TGTGCCAGCAGCTTAGCGCAAGATGGAAACACCATATATTTT
TRBD1	many	TRBV7-4	16	TRBJ1-4	CASSKDRAESNEKLFF	TGTGCCAGCAGCAAGGACAGGGCCGAATCGAATGAAAAACTGTTTTTT
TRBD1	many	TRBV20-1	15	TRBJ1-2	CSARGGQGLRGGYTF	TGCAGTGCTAGAGGAGGACAGGGTTTGAGAGGTGGCTACACCTTC
-	few	TRBV13	14	TRBJ2-5	CASSSDSNQETQYF	TGTGCCAGCAGCTCGGACTCGAACCAAGAGACCCAGTACTTC
-	-	TRBV7-9	15	TRBJ1-4	CASSDQNPGREKLFF	TGTGCCAGCAGCGATCAAAACCCGGGTAGGGAAAAACTGTTTTTT
-	few	TRBV20-1	15	TRBJ1-4	CSARREQATNEKLFF	TGCAGTGCTAGACGCGAACAGGCAACTAATGAAAAACTGTTTTTT
-	-	TRBV25-1	14	TRBJ1-1	CACSASRVNTEAFF	-
TRBD1	many	TRBV19	15	TRBJ1-5	CASSTTGTGGLPQHF	TGTGCCAGTAGTACCACCGGGACAGGGGGATTACCCCAGCATTTT
-	-	TRBV20-1	15	TRBJ2-7	CSARSNRESSYEQYF	TGCAGTGCTAGAAGTAATAGGGAGAGCTCCTACGAGCAGTACTTC
TRBD1	many	TRBV7-2	15	TRBJ1-2	CASTSNTMTGYGYTF	TGTGCCAGCACCTCGAATACTATGACAGGGTATGGCTACACCTTC
-	few	TRBV25-1	14	TRBJ1-5	CASSESGFNQPQHF	TGTGCCAGCAGTGAATCCGGGTTCAATCAGCCCCAGCATTTT
TRBD2	many	TRBV29-1	14	TRBJ2-7	CSASTSGFTYEQYF	TGCAGCGCTTCGACTAGCGGATTTACCTACGAGCAGTACTTC
TRBD1	many	TRBV11-2	18	TRBJ1-6	CASSPAAGQGSYNSPLHF	TGTGCCAGCAGCCCCGCTGCGGGACAGGGCTCCTATAATTCACCCCTCCACTTT
-	-	TRBV5-1	15	TRBJ2-7	CASSRVRDGSYEQYF	TGCGCCAGCAGCCGAGTCCGGGACGGGTCCTACGAGCAGTACTTC
-	-	TRBV10-3	16	TRBJ1-1	CAISPEGHRKNTEAFF	TGTGCCATCAGTCCGGAGGGACATAGAAAGAACACTGAAGCTTTCTTT
TRBD1	many	TRBV7-9	16	TRBJ2-7	CASSWGQGLATYEQYF	TGTGCCAGCAGCTGGGGACAGGGATTGGCTACCTACGAGCAGTACTTC
-	-	TRBV6-5	11	TRBJ1-4	CATGAGEKLFF	TGTGCCACCGGGGCAGGGGAAAAACTGTTTTTT
-	many	TRBV25-1	15	TRBJ1-5	CASSESAIGGQPQHF	TGTGCCAGCAGTGAATCGGCCATTGGAGGGCAGCCCCAGCATTTT
TRBD2	-	TRBV7-3	18	TRBJ2-7	CASSSYLPGLAGDHEQYF	TGTGCCAGCAGCTCTTACTTACCGGGACTAGCGGGGGACCACGAGCAGTACTTC
-	few	TRBV12-3/TRBV12-4	14	TRBJ2-5	CASSFGAGRDAQYF	TGTGCCAGCAGTTTTGGTGCGGGGCGTGATGCCCAGTACTTC
-	many	TRBV29-1	13	TRBJ1-1	CSVEEPGGTEAFF	TGCAGCGTTGAAGAACCTGGTGGCACTGAAGCTTTCTTT
-	many	TRBV29-1	12	TRBJ1-1	CSAARGNTEAFF	TGCAGCGCTGCGAGGGGTAACACTGAAGCTTTCTTT
-	-	TRBV6-5	10	TRBJ1-6	CVRVNSPLHF	TGTGTCAGGGTTAATTCACCCCTCCACTTT
-	-	TRBV15	17	TRBJ1-5	CAASSPAGRGSNQPQHF	TGTGCCGCCAGCAGCCCGGCGGGCAGGGGTAGCAATCAGCCCCAGCATTTT
-	many	TRBV7-2	14	TRBJ2-2	CASSFRRDTGELFF	TGTGCCAGCAGCTTCCGCAGGGACACCGGGGAGCTGTTTTTT
TRBD1	-	TRBV10-3	14	TRBJ1-6	CAIRSGTGGSPLHF	TGTGCCATCAGATCCGGGACAGGGGGTTCGCCCCTCCACTTT
-	-	TRBV5-4	14	TRBJ2-5	CASSVGHKQETQYF	TGTGCCAGCAGCGTGGGACACAAACAAGAGACCCAGTACTTC
-	-	TRBV20-1	16	TRBJ2-2	CSARDFRQGRTGELFF	TGCAGTGCTAGAGATTTTCGGCAGGGGAGGACCGGGGAGCTGTTTTTT
-	many	TRBV7-2	18	TRBJ2-2	CASSRPPGGRVNTGELFF	TGTGCCAGCAGCCGCCCTCCGGGGGGCAGGGTAAACACCGGGGAGCTGTTTTTT
TRBD1	many	TRBV7-8	18	TRBJ2-2	CASSLAFQTGTNTGELFF	TGTGCCAGCAGCTTAGCCTTCCAGACAGGGACGAACACCGGGGAGCTGTTTTTT
-	many	TRBV19	13	TRBJ1-5	CASSIGGRQPQHF	TGTGCCAGTAGTATTGGGGGGCGTCAGCCCCAGCATTTT
-	-	TRBV11-1	14	TRBJ2-7	CASRPGLTSYEQYF	TGTGCCAGCAGGCCTGGACTAACCTCCTACGAGCAGTACTTC
-	-	TRBV2	12	TRBJ2-7	CASRPTGGVQYF	TGTGCCAGCCGCCCCACAGGCGGGGTGCAGTACTTC
TRBD1	few	TRBV5-6	14	TRBJ2-7	CASSWGTGAGEQYF	TGTGCCAGCAGCTGGGGGACAGGAGCCGGGGAGCAGTACTTC